This T cell receptor beta chain was obtained from a study of T cell changes during pregnancy in multiple sclerosis (dated by TCRdb to between 2018 and 2021). Background on the whole study: In women with multiple sclerosis, the researchers looked at how the T cell repertoire shifted as pregnancy progressed.

Spanning cysteine to phenylalanine, the CDR3 consists of 14 amino acids. The retained sequence is limited to the CDR3, 42 bases, with the frame set at the first base. V has 1 base trimmed and J has 7 bases trimmed; junction bases matching no gene number 3. The germline V gene encodes CDR1 SGHVS and CDR2 FQNEAQ. This clone was recorded only once. No cognate antigen has been identified for it. No base quality information exists; no much larger clone differs at one position. The library was produced with the immunoSEQ multiplex PCR assay. TCRdb re-hosts the immuneACCESS table, in-frame sequences only. Its copies lack some clones; in the studies checked, an unresolved V gene accounts for under half of them, and the cause for the rest is not known. The sample yields around 100,000 clones; around 92% were counted once. The top ten clonotypes cover approximately 2% of the sample.

The material was peripheral blood, obtained after pregnancy. This TCR was recovered from a female donor with multiple sclerosis, enrolled in a pregnancy study. The V and J segments used are TRBV7-8 and TRBJ1-4; 7 bases in the middle match TRBD1. The DNA reads as follows: TGTGCCAGCAGCTTAGGGACAGGACTTGAAAAACTGTTTTTT. It is translated as CASSLGTGLEKLFF.